This T cell receptor beta chain was recorded in a study of T cells in Graves' hyperthyroidism and ophthalmopathy. From RNA transcripts, TCR beta CDR3 regions were amplified. With the HTBI primer set, the TCR CDR3 went through a first round of RT-PCR. TCRdb analysed the multiplex PCR reads with MiXCR anew, one entry per CDR3 protein. The table records a few hundred thousand distinct CDR3 sequences, about 16% of them present only once. Based on clinical symptoms, serum thyroxine and TRAb, thyroid ultrasound and orbital computed tomography, diagnoses were reached. CDR1 is SGHTA and CDR2 is FQGTGA in the germline V gene. Trimming took 4 bases from V and 0 from J, leaving 7 bases between them. This CDR3 region has 15 residues.

The sample consisted of blood. The chain uses TRBV7-3 and TRBJ2-6; D is uncertain. This receptor was identified in a woman in her twenties or thirties with Graves' ophthalmopathy. The chain's CDR3 is CASSSVASGANVLTF. CDR3 bases: TGTGCCAGCAGCTCCGTCGCCTCTGGGGCCAACGTCCTGACTTTC.